These 19 T cell receptor beta chains were all obtained from the same sample, sequenced in a study of identical twins. Each CDR3 protein gets one entry after TCRdb re-called the 5' RACE reads with MiXCR. The data show over 550,000 distinct CDR3 sequences, with 7% to 7.5% seen just once and 1.5% to 2% held by the top ten. The same data also went into a second study, on yellow fever vaccine responses in identical twins.

Sequenced sample: PBMCs. These receptors all come from a woman aged 18-29 years in good health.

This clonotype was seen a handful of times. The chain is built from TRBV20-1 and TRBJ2-1; 7 bases align to TRBD2. Germline V CDR1 and CDR2: DFQATT, SNEGSKA (reference sequence). The CDR3 extends over 15 amino acids. Trimming cost V 0 bases and J 6 bases; bases outside gene matches: 8. The chain's CDR3 is CSARDGGGWGNEQFF. CDR3 nucleotide sequence: TGCAGTGCTAGAGATGGGGGAGGGTGGGGCAATGAGCAGTTCTTC.

This clonotype was counted ten times or more. This chain connects TRBV2 to TRBJ2-7; D tentatively reads TRBD1 or TRBD2 (6 bases each). The V gene lost 6 bases and the J gene lost 5 bases, with 20 bases spanning the gap. The CDR3 has 15 amino acids. Germline V lookup: CDR1 SNHLY, CDR2 FYNNEI. CDR3 amino acids: CASSEQQGLSDEQYF. CDR3 nucleotides: TGTGCCAGCAGCGAACAACAGGGACTGTCGGACGAGCAGTACTTC.

The table lists this clonotype with many counts. The rearrangement links TRBV7-3 to TRBJ2-1; 10 bases fit TRBD2. Losses at the gene ends were 7 bases for V and 7 bases for J; bases not matched to a gene: 4. This CDR3 is 13 amino acids long. CDR1 and CDR2 from the germline V gene are SGHTA and FQGTGA. The CDR3 loop is CASTSSGSNEQFF. DNA of the CDR3: TGTGCCAGCACCTCTAGCGGGAGTAATGAGCAGTTCTTC.

In this sample, this clonotype turned up many times. V is TRBV12-3 or TRBV12-4 and J is TRBJ2-1; 11 bases align to TRBD2. The CDR3 runs 15 residues. J gave up 8 bases and V 6 bases, and 9 bases lay outside the gene matches. CDR3 nucleotide sequence: TGTGCCAGCAGGGGGCGACTAGCGGGACGTGATGAGCAGTTCTTC. It specifies CASRGRLAGRDEQFF.

This rearrangement joins TRBV5-1 to TRBJ2-1, with a possible D match to TRBD2 (5 bases). V lost 4 bases, J lost 10 bases, and 12 bases lay in between. The CDR3 sequence is 12 residues long. Germline V gene lookup returns CDR1 SGHRS and CDR2 YFSETQ. DNA of the CDR3: TGCGCCAGCAGCCCCGAGAGGGCAGAGCAGTTCTTC. The encoded protein is CASSPERAEQFF.

In its sample, this clonotype was seen many times. The genes are TRBV7-9 and TRBJ2-5, with 7 bases lining up with TRBD1. V trimming: 5 bases; J trimming: 3 bases; junction bases outside the gene matches: 12. In germline, CDR1 is SEHNR, CDR2 FQNEAQ (reference sequence). The CDR3 has 16 amino acids. The CDR3 DNA reads as TGTGCCAGCAGCAGACGGACAGGTTTCGATAAAGAGACCCAGTACTTC. This encodes CASSRRTGFDKETQYF.

This clonotype was seen many times. The rearrangement uses TRBV12-3 or TRBV12-4 and TRBJ2-2, with 7 bases that match TRBD1. Trimming removed 3 bases from V and 7 bases from J; junction bases left unmatched: 14. The CDR3 has 17 amino acids. CDR3 sequence: CASSFAQTGFSVGELFF. DNA for the CDR3: TGTGCCAGCAGTTTCGCGCAGACAGGGTTTTCTGTCGGGGAGCTGTTTTTT.

This chain uses TRBV2 with TRBJ2-3, with TRBD1 matching over 7 bases. Germline-derived CDR1 and CDR2 are SNHLY and FYNNEI. The CDR3 totals 16 residues. Trimming cost V 7 bases and J 3 bases; bases outside gene matches: 13. CDR3 DNA sequence: TGTGCCAGCAACCCGACAGGGACGTGGACTACAGATACGCAGTATTTT. Protein sequence: CASNPTGTWTTDTQYF.

The chain is built from TRBV27 and TRBJ2-2; 11 nucleotides agree with TRBD1. Germline lookup yields CDR1 MNHEY and CDR2 SMNVEV (reference sequence). CDR3 length: 16 amino acids. The V and J ends lost 6 bases and 7 bases, in that order; junction bases with no gene match: 10. This chain's CDR3 is CASSPTGQGVGGELFF. The CDR3 nucleotides are TGTGCCAGCAGCCCCACGGGACAGGGGGTTGGCGGGGAGCTGTTTTTT.

This clonotype was seen only a few times. The V and J genes are TRBV27 and TRBJ2-1; D remains ambiguous. The CDR3 has 16 residues. Germline V gene lookup returns CDR1 MNHEY and CDR2 SMNVEV (reference sequence). Trimming shortened V by 6 bases and J by 7 bases, and 22 bases separated the two germline ends. The CDR3 sequence: CASSYGLVPNLNEQFF. The CDR3 coding sequence is TGTGCCAGCAGCTATGGTCTAGTCCCGAACCTGAATGAGCAGTTCTTC.

The V call is TRBV27, the J call TRBJ2-7; D is perhaps TRBD1 (6 bases). Trimming cost V 4 bases and J 4 bases, with 14 bases left between them. Germline lookup yields CDR1 MNHEY and CDR2 SMNVEV (reference sequence). The CDR3 runs to 14 residues. The chain's CDR3 is CASSSQGPGYEQYV. CDR3 nucleotides: TGTGCCAGCAGTTCGCAGGGGCCGGGATACGAGCAGTACGTC.

The table lists this clonotype with a few counts. V gene TRBV13 combines with J gene TRBJ2-7; TRBD2 aligns across 14 bases. The germline CDR1 and CDR2 sequences are PRHDT and FYEKMQ (reference sequence). The CDR3 is 17 amino acids. Losses at the gene ends were 5 bases for V and 3 bases for J; bases not matched to a gene: 9. CDR3 amino acids: CASSLHGTSGGFYEQYV. The CDR3 nucleotides read TGTGCCAGCAGCCTTCACGGGACTAGCGGGGGCTTCTACGAGCAGTACGTC.

The CDR3 DNA reads as TGTGCCATCAGAGCCGGGACAGCTAACTATGGCTACACCTTC. Its protein product is CAIRAGTANYGYTF. This sequence joins TRBV10-3 and TRBJ1-2; 7 bases are a match to TRBD1. Trimming cost V 6 bases and J 0 bases; bases outside gene matches: 4. The CDR3 sequence is 14 residues long. Germline lookup yields CDR1 ENHRY and CDR2 SYGVKD.

This clonotype has just a few counts. V gene TRBV12-3 or TRBV12-4 combines with J gene TRBJ2-7, with 10 bases identical to TRBD1. The CDR3 length is 14 residues. Germline trimming cut 8 bases from V and 2 bases from J; bases unmatched to any gene: 6. CDR3 residues: CASGQGQGAYEQYF. The CDR3 DNA reads as TGTGCCAGCGGACAAGGACAGGGGGCCTACGAGCAGTACTTC.

The genes are TRBV6-5 and TRBJ2-5, with 9 bases aligning to TRBD2. The CDR3 has 15 residues. From germline, CDR1 is MNHEY and CDR2 SVGAGI. Unmatched junction bases numbered 4, after V lost 0 bases and J lost 5 bases. CDR3 sequence reads: CASSYSLAGIETQYF. Here the CDR3 DNA reads TGTGCCAGCAGTTACTCCCTAGCGGGGATCGAGACCCAGTACTTC.

This clonotype occurred a few times. J is TRBJ2-1 and V is TRBV5-1, with 7 bases fitting TRBD1. Per germline, CDR1 SGHRS and CDR2 YFSETQ. The CDR3 sequence is 15 residues long. The ends lost 4 bases at V and 1 base at J; junction bases unmatched: 5. In DNA, the CDR3 is TGCGCCAGCAGCCCTCAGACAGGGTCCTACAATGAGCAGTTCTTC. It specifies CASSPQTGSYNEQFF.

This clonotype was seen a handful of times. The chain recombines TRBV7-9 with TRBJ2-1; a weak D match, TRBD2 (6 bases). The CDR3 contains 14 residues. Trimming removed 5 bases from V and 8 bases from J, with 16 bases in between. Germline assignment: CDR1 SEHNR and CDR2 FQNEAQ (reference sequence). The CDR3 DNA is TGTGCCAGCAGCCCAAGACTAGGGCCCGATGAGCAGTTCTTC. Its protein product is CASSPRLGPDEQFF.

In this sample, this clonotype turned up a few times. The V gene is TRBV7-6, the J gene TRBJ1-3; TRBD1 might be the D (5 bases). CDR1 and CDR2 from the germline V gene are SGHVS and FNYEAQ. The V gene lost 1 base and the J gene lost 4 bases, with 14 bases spanning the gap. The length of the CDR3 is 16 residues. CDR3 protein: CASSLEVGGLGNTIYF. The CDR3 DNA reads as TGTGCCAGCAGCTTAGAAGTCGGGGGTTTAGGAAACACCATATATTTT.

CDR3 residues: CATSLGWGERTDTQYF. DNA for the CDR3: TGTGCCACCAGCCTTGGTTGGGGGGAACGCACAGATACGCAGTATTTT. The chain couples TRBV15 to TRBJ2-3; perhaps TRBD2 as D (6 bases). CDR1 is LNHNV, CDR2 YYDKDF, per germline (reference sequence). This CDR3 has 16 residues. Trimming removed 5 bases at V and 1 base at J, with 16 bases between.